The present T cell receptor beta chain was sequenced within a study of control samples from healthy donors and cancer patients. The V gene end was trimmed by 5 bases and the J gene end by 6 bases; junction bases not matched to a gene: 5. Germline CDR1 is SGHVS and CDR2 is FQNEAQ. This CDR3 region has 14 residues. Libraries were prepared by immunoSEQ multiplex PCR; TCRdb keeps only in-frame clonotypes and omits some of them. The repertoire holds roughly 190,000 clones, about 90% seen once, with less than 2% in the top ten. This TCR was sampled from a young man in good health. V gene TRBV7-8 combines with J gene TRBJ2-3; 10 nucleotides match TRBD2. The sequenced sample was blood. Here the CDR3 reads CASSGLAGGDTQYF. As DNA, the CDR3 is TGTGCCAGCAGCGGGTTAGCGGGGGGTGATACGCAGTATTTT.